This is a list of T cell receptor beta chains from one sample in a study of identical twins. TCRdb fed the 5' RACE reads into MiXCR, producing one record per CDR3 protein. The sample has roughly 280,000 distinct CDR3 sequences; over 8.5% are singletons. This same sample was also taken into another study, of yellow fever vaccine responses in identical twins.

The source material was CD8+ T cells sorted from blood. The receptors derive from a young woman in good health. CDR3s include the opening cysteine and the closing phenylalanine or tryptophan. The D gene is left open where the match is weak. Rows may omit the clone size; those that give it use once, few, many or a size class.

abundance	j_gene	len	d_gene	v_gene	CDR3aa	CDR3nt
few	TRBJ1-2	12	NA	TRBV7-9	CASSEGRGGYTF	TGTGCCAGCAGCGAGGGGAGGGGTGGCTACACCTTC
many	TRBJ2-1	16	TRBD2	TRBV7-2	CASSLEGAGLNNEQFF	TGTGCCAGCAGCCTTGAGGGAGCGGGGTTAAATAATGAGCAGTTCTTC
many	TRBJ2-6	15	TRBD1	TRBV29-1	CSVALQGAGANVLTF	TGCAGCGTTGCCTTACAGGGGGCTGGGGCCAACGTCCTGACTTTC
NA	TRBJ2-5	15	NA	TRBV7-2	CASSLVLTVQETQYF	TGTGCCAGCAGCTTAGTTTTGACTGTTCAAGAGACCCAGTACTTC
many	TRBJ1-3	15	TRBD1	TRBV7-2	CASSWDREYGNTIYF	TGTGCCAGCAGCTGGGACAGGGAGTACGGAAACACCATATATTTT
few	TRBJ2-7	15	TRBD2	TRBV12-3/TRBV12-4	CASSLSSAGVYEQYF	TGTGCCAGCAGTTTAAGTTCAGCGGGGGTCTACGAGCAGTACTTC
few	TRBJ2-7	17	TRBD2	TRBV4-3	CASSPTISGRASYEQYF	TGCGCCAGCAGCCCCACAATTAGCGGGAGGGCCTCCTACGAGCAGTACTTC
few	TRBJ2-7	14	NA	TRBV12-5	CASAVDVRSYEQYF	TGTGCTAGTGCCGTAGATGTGAGGTCCTACGAGCAGTACTTC
many	TRBJ2-1	15	NA	TRBV12-5	CASGSLPGPNNEQFF	TGTGCTAGTGGTTCCCTGCCGGGACCCAACAATGAGCAGTTCTTC
NA	TRBJ1-1	23	TRBD1	TRBV7-2	CASSLPGTGGFSIQEGEDTEAFF	TGTGCCAGCAGCTTACCCGGGACAGGGGGCTTCAGTATTCAAGAGGGAGAGGACACTGAAGCTTTCTTT
NA	TRBJ1-2	16	TRBD1	TRBV2	CASSDWDSGGDYGYTF	TGTGCCAGCAGTGATTGGGACAGCGGAGGGGACTATGGCTACACCTTC
many	TRBJ2-7	15	NA	TRBV29-1	CSVEDTREGSYEQYF	TGCAGCGTTGAAGATACCCGTGAGGGCTCCTACGAGCAGTACTTC
many	TRBJ2-1	16	NA	TRBV7-9	CASSLAGLSSYNEQFF	TGTGCCAGCAGCTTAGCCGGGCTTAGCTCCTACAATGAGCAGTTCTTC
NA	TRBJ2-1	17	TRBD1	TRBV11-2	CASSFGRTGIVNNEQFF	TGTGCCAGCAGCTTCGGCCGGACAGGGATAGTCAACAATGAGCAGTTCTTC
few	TRBJ2-1	14	NA	TRBV12-5	CASGLGSTDNEQFF	TGTGCTAGTGGTTTGGGGTCCACGGACAATGAGCAGTTCTTC
NA	TRBJ2-3	12	NA	TRBV30	CAWSGGPDTQYF	TGTGCCTGGAGTGGTGGTCCCGATACGCAGTATTTT
many	TRBJ2-1	15	TRBD2	TRBV6-4	CASSSASGDNNEQFF	TGTGCCAGCAGTTCAGCTAGCGGGGATAACAATGAGCAGTTCTTC
many	TRBJ2-5	15	NA	TRBV15	CATSRVDLSSETQYF	TGTGCCACCAGCAGAGTGGATCTTAGCTCTGAGACCCAGTACTTC
few	TRBJ2-3	14	NA	TRBV28	CASSLVQEVDTQYF	TGTGCCAGCAGTTTAGTCCAGGAGGTGGATACGCAGTATTTT
few	TRBJ2-3	16	TRBD1	TRBV11-2	CASSPSGQGGTDTQYF	TGTGCCAGCAGCCCCTCAGGACAGGGGGGTACAGATACGCAGTATTTT
many	TRBJ2-7	15	NA	TRBV6-1	CASSEGADSSYEQYF	TGTGCCAGCAGTGAAGGGGCGGACAGCTCCTACGAGCAGTACTTC
many	TRBJ1-1	16	NA	TRBV15	CATSRDLGWMNTEAFF	TGTGCCACCAGCAGAGATCTGGGGTGGATGAACACTGAAGCTTTCTTT
many	TRBJ2-2	17	TRBD1	TRBV7-9	CASSSTRQGKNTGELFF	TGTGCCAGCAGCTCCACCCGACAGGGGAAGAACACCGGGGAGCTGTTTTTT
few	TRBJ2-7	11	NA	TRBV30	CAWMSGDEQYF	TGTGCCTGGATGTCAGGGGACGAGCAGTACTTC
many	TRBJ2-1	15	NA	TRBV7-3	CASRQTGSSYNEQFF	TGTGCCAGCAGGCAAACAGGGAGCTCCTACAATGAGCAGTTCTTC
few	TRBJ2-1	15	TRBD2	TRBV7-3	CASSLSGGLNNEQFF	TGTGCCAGCAGCTTGAGCGGGGGCCTTAACAATGAGCAGTTCTTC
NA	TRBJ2-7	15	TRBD2	TRBV7-9	CASSSETSGSDEQYF	TGTGCCAGCAGCTCGGAGACTAGCGGGAGTGACGAGCAGTACTTC
many	TRBJ2-7	16	TRBD1	TRBV29-1	CSVTTTGTGVFYEQYF	TGCAGCGTTACCACGACCGGGACAGGGGTATTCTACGAGCAGTACTTC
NA	TRBJ2-1	14	NA	TRBV27	CASSSLSAWDEQFF	TGTGCCAGCAGTTCATTGTCCGCTTGGGATGAGCAGTTCTTC
NA	TRBJ2-6	15	NA	TRBV28	CASSWKGSGANVLTF	TGTGCCAGCAGCTGGAAAGGGTCTGGGGCCAACGTCCTGACTTTC
few	TRBJ2-1	19	TRBD2	TRBV25-1	CASSALKGQVGLAGGQQFF	TGTGCCAGCAGTGCGTTAAAGGGACAGGTAGGACTAGCGGGGGGCCAGCAGTTCTTC
few	TRBJ1-2	13	NA	TRBV6-5	CASSYGRAYGYTF	TGTGCCAGCAGTTACGGGCGCGCCTATGGCTACACCTTC
NA	TRBJ2-1	13	NA	TRBV10-3	CAIGGGLYNEQFF	TGTGCCATCGGAGGGGGCCTCTACAATGAGCAGTTCTTC
many	TRBJ2-5	16	NA	TRBV20-1	CSASPNPQTGQETQYF	TGCAGTGCTAGTCCCAACCCCCAGACAGGCCAAGAGACCCAGTACTTC
many	TRBJ2-3	17	NA	TRBV4-3	CASSQGGGYMSTDTQYF	TGCGCCAGCAGCCAAGGAGGCGGCTATATGAGCACAGATACGCAGTATTTT
NA	TRBJ2-5	14	TRBD1	TRBV5-6	CASSEGAMEETQYF	TGTGCCAGCAGCGAGGGGGCGATGGAGGAGACCCAGTACTTC
NA	TRBJ2-7	13	NA	TRBV11-2	CASSLGRTNEQYF	TGTGCCAGCAGCTTAGGGAGGACAAACGAGCAGTACTTC
many	TRBJ2-7	13	NA	TRBV20-1	CSARVPGPWEQYF	TGCAGTGCTAGGGTCCCAGGTCCCTGGGAGCAGTACTTC
NA	TRBJ2-1	12	NA	TRBV29-1	CSGYTDLGEQFF	TGCAGCGGGTACACGGACCTCGGTGAGCAGTTCTTC
many	TRBJ2-1	14	NA	TRBV6-5	CASSWAGPYNEQFF	TGTGCCAGCAGTTGGGCGGGGCCCTACAATGAGCAGTTCTTC
many	TRBJ2-1	17	TRBD2	TRBV5-1	CASSFRLAMGSYNEQFF	TGCGCCAGCAGCTTTCGACTAGCGATGGGGTCCTACAATGAGCAGTTCTTC
NA	TRBJ2-2	16	TRBD2	TRBV11-2	CASSHKRGGVLGELFF	TGTGCCAGCAGCCATAAGCGGGGGGGTGTGCTCGGGGAGCTGTTTTTT
NA	TRBJ1-1	14	NA	TRBV5-1	CASSSSNRNTEAFF	TGCGCCAGCAGCTCCTCTAACAGGAACACTGAAGCTTTCTTT
many	TRBJ2-7	14	NA	TRBV5-1	CASSLLAEAYEQYF	TGCGCCAGCAGCTTATTAGCGGAAGCCTACGAGCAGTACTTC
many	TRBJ2-1	14	TRBD2	TRBV12-3/TRBV12-4	CAIPAGGHPNEQFF	TGTGCCATCCCAGCGGGGGGACACCCCAATGAGCAGTTCTTC
few	TRBJ2-5	14	NA	TRBV9	CASSVDQAEETQYF	TGTGCCAGCAGCGTAGACCAGGCAGAAGAGACCCAGTACTTC
NA	TRBJ1-1	15	NA	TRBV28	CASTLSPYGETEAFF	TGTGCCAGCACCCTATCGCCTTACGGGGAGACTGAAGCTTTCTTT
few	TRBJ2-5	17	TRBD2	TRBV6-1	CASSRVDIAGGQETQYF	TGTGCCAGCAGCCGTGTCGATATAGCGGGGGGCCAAGAGACCCAGTACTTC
few	TRBJ2-2	14	NA	TRBV7-9	CASNPSDLVRELFF	TGTGCCAGCAACCCTTCCGATCTTGTACGGGAGCTGTTTTTT
NA	TRBJ2-1	15	NA	TRBV12-3/TRBV12-4	CASRSHRDGYNEQFF	TGTGCCAGCAGGTCTCACCGGGACGGGTACAATGAGCAGTTCTTC
many	TRBJ2-7	19	TRBD2	TRBV11-1	CASSFERTSGGNLQSVQYF	TGTGCCAGCAGCTTCGAAAGGACTAGCGGGGGTAACTTACAATCTGTGCAGTACTTC
few	TRBJ1-2	18	NA	TRBV6-5	CASSYSGYRDRTNYGYTF	TGTGCCAGCAGTTACTCCGGTTATAGAGACAGGACAAACTATGGCTACACCTTC
few	TRBJ2-1	16	TRBD2	TRBV4-1	CASSQESTSGIDEQFF	TGCGCCAGCAGCCAAGAGTCCACTAGCGGGATAGATGAGCAGTTCTTC